This TCR beta chain emerged from a study of cytomegalovirus exposure and HLA in healthy donors. Overall study results and limits: Earlier findings revealed that most TCR beta V segments proved productive either about 90% or about 30% of the time. One variant, a missense change in DCLRE1C, was linked in a later analysis to TCR beta V- and J-gene trimming.

60 Vbeta and 13 Jbeta primers were used in PCR. Measured with immunoSEQ multiplex PCR; TCRdb has only the in-frame clones, and not every one. The data contain approximately 120,000 clones, 76% of them singletons. CDR3 size: 15 residues. Germline-derived CDR1 and CDR2 are SGHDN and FVKESK. A single count supports this clone. No antigen is known for it. The junction and the germline gene differ at one end; a read error may be behind it. The specimen sequenced was PBMCs. The chain uses TRBV14 and TRBJ2-5; perhaps TRBD1 as D (6 bases). This TCR was recovered from a man in his fifties or sixties in good health and CMV-seronegative. CDR3 loop: CASSQDRGSREAQYF. Written as DNA, the CDR3 is TGTGCCAGCAGCCAAGACAGGGGTTCCCGAGAGGCCCAGTACTTC.